This T cell receptor beta chain was sequenced during a study of shared clonotypes between healthy human individuals (TCRdb year 2020). A note on the overall study: Three men and a couple of women, aged 18 to 49 years, made up the cohort. For each donor, three plates each were used for CD4 naive and CD4 memory, two plates were used for CD8 naive, and one plate was used for CD8 memory. To estimate repertoire size and how much clonotypes are shared between individuals, the study performed deep sequencing of blood TCR repertoires from roughly five healthy adults. To increase sequencing depth and limit assay-specific biases, TCR repertoire library preparation and sequencing were carried out by different laboratories using diverse techniques. Between about 0.94 and 8.9 billion PBMCs per donor were obtained by leukapheresis.

The CDR3 measures 16 amino acids from cysteine to phenylalanine. Only the CDR3 part of the read is kept: 48 bases, read in frame from the first base. The germline V gene gives CDR1 as SGHAT and CDR2 as FQNNGV. V ends up 5 bases short and J 2 bases short, with an unmatched junction base count of 9. General conclusions and limits of the study: Higher generation probabilities were observed for clonotypes shared by all four sorted-subset donors than for non-shared clonotypes. When a few donors were compared, the shared fraction of clonotypes was about 5% for naive CD4, 3.5% for naive CD8, 2.3% for memory CD4, and 0.4% for memory CD8. Based on pairwise subsampling, the degree of clonotype sharing among donors was expected to be affected by sequencing depth. Rarefaction of sorted-subset datasets indicated incomplete sequencing despite the large sequencing depth. Sampling was restricted to blood, and TCR repertoires in tissue are likely to differ from TCR repertoires in blood. Because the study included only a small number of donors, the genetic and exposure-history diversity represented was limited. Naive subsets generally had larger estimated clonotype richness than memory subsets did.

Comment on this clone: Its antigen has not been determined. No quality values exist for individual bases; no much larger clone is one base distant.

CD8 naive samples were CD45RO-negative cells positively selected for CCR7, giving a CD45RA+CCR7+ population that excluded TemRA cells. The donors were healthy, HIV-negative adults who had no recently reported acute infections or vaccinations. Every donor was a Caucasian adult living in Nashville, Tennessee, USA. After blood collection by leukapheresis, PBMCs were isolated using Ficoll-Histopaque density gradient centrifugation and then cryopreserved in the vapor phase of liquid nitrogen. Purity and quantity of every magnetically sorted T cell population were checked by analytical flow cytometry. Each sorted fraction had its genomic DNA isolated and then quantified by UV absorbance on a Nanodrop 2000c. Using the deep immunoSEQ assay, TCR CDR3 regions were amplified from genomic DNA by multiplex PCR. Genomic DNA extracted from each cell subset was distributed evenly over all wells of several immunoSEQ 96-well plates, and each plate served as one replicate. For sorted subsets, around 200 ng genomic DNA, equal to tens of thousands of T cell genomes, was loaded into each replicate PCR. Purified libraries were quantified with a Qubit 3.0 fluorometer, sized on a Bioanalyzer 2100, and re-quantified with the KAPA Library Quantification kit. Every immunoSEQ 96-well plate was sequenced on a dedicated single-read 150-cycle Illumina NextSeq 550 flow cell. On the authors' methods: Because only junctional sequences without quality scores were contained in the immunoSEQ output, filtering matching that applied to full-length reads could not be performed. To assign V/J genes and CDR3, sequences were annotated against IMGT germline references using PyIR, a Python wrapper for IgBLAST v1.9. Reads were removed for weak V/J assignments (E-value above 1e-6), missing CDR3, stop codons, out-of-frame junctions, or ambiguous translated residues. V3J clonotypes were defined as sequences sharing an identical inferred V gene, J gene, and CDR3 amino acid sequence. Percentage overlap between repertoires was calculated by dividing the number of shared unique clonotypes by the size of the smaller repertoire. Repertoire richness was assessed with RTK rarefaction, the Chao1 estimator, and Recon v2.1 estimates of unobserved clonotypes. Generation probabilities for all TCRbeta clonotypes obtained by the gDNA method from a few donors were computed using OLGA. TCRdb mirrors the immuneACCESS table, restricted to in-frame sequences. Some clones are absent from its copies; in checked studies, under half trace to an unresolved V gene, and the reason for the others is unknown. Clonal size and the V and J genes are those of that table, whereas D and trimming came from the DNA. For this sample the table gives about 2.1 million clones, of which about 92% were detected only once. Of the sample, around 1.7% is held by the ten largest clones.

In this chain, TRBV11-2 is recombined with TRBJ2-3; a stretch of 8 junction bases matches TRBD2. The sequenced sample consisted of naive CD8+ T cells from PBMCs. The cell subset or site tag for this specimen amounts to: CD45RA+CCR7+. The receptor's source is a man in his late teens or twenties in good health. Some clones in this sample may be carry-over from other donors' samples. In nucleotide form, the sequence is TGTGCCAGCAGCCGCCCTAAGCGGGAGTCCACAGATACGCAGTATTTT. Its translation is CASSRPKRESTDTQYF.